This TCR beta chain was recovered during a study of T-cell memory formation after mild COVID-19. TCRdb passed the 5' RACE reads through MiXCR, listing each CDR3 protein once. The data contain over 350,000 distinct CDR3 sequences, 24% of them singletons. This receptor was taken from an adult woman who had mild COVID-19 (a few samples of this study predate the infection). Cell type and time point are not known. The sequencing input was PBMCs or a T cell subset sorted from them (not recorded which).

DNA for the CDR3: TGTGCCAGTAGTATTCCCGGACAGGGAGGCAATCAGCCCCAGCATTTT. Its translation is CASSIPGQGGNQPQHF. This rearrangement joins TRBV19 to TRBJ1-5; 8 positions match TRBD1. The CDR3 covers 16 residues. Germline loops: CDR1 LNHDA, CDR2 SQIVND (reference sequence). The V gene end was trimmed by 3 bases and the J gene end by 2 bases; junction bases not matched to a gene: 6.